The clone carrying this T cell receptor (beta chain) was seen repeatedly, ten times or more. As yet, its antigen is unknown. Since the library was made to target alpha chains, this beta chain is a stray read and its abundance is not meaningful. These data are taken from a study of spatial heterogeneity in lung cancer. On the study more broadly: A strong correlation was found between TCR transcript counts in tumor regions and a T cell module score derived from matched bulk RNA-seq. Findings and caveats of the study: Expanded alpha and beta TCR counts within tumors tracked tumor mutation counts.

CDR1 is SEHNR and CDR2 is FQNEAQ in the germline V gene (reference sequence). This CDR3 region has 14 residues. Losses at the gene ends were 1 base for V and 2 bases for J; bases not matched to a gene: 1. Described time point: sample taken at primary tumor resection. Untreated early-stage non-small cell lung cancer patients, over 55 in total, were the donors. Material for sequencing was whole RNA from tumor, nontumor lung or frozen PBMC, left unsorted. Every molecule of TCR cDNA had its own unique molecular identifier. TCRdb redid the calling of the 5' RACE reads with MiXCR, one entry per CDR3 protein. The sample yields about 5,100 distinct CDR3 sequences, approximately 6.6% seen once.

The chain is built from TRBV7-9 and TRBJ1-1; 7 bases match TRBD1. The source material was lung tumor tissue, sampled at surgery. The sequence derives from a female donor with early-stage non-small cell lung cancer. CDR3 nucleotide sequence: TGTGCCAGCAGCTTAGGACAGGGCAACACTGAAGCTTTCTTT. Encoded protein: CASSLGQGNTEAFF. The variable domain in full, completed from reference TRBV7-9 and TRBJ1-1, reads DTGVSQNPRHKITKRGQNVTFRCDPISEHNRLYWYRQTLGQGPEFLTYFQNEAQLEKSRLLSDRFSAERPKGSFSTLEIQRTEQGDSAMYLCASSLGQGNTEAFFGQGTRLTVV.